This T cell receptor (beta chain) came from a study of T cell changes during pregnancy in multiple sclerosis. Germline CDR1 is LNHDA and CDR2 is SQIVND (reference sequence). This CDR3 has 11 residues. Trimming removed 6 bases from V and 4 bases from J, with 7 bases in between. TCRdb's table, derived via immunoSEQ multiplex PCR, lists solely in-frame clones and lacks some. The data show 100,000 or so clones, around 93% seen once. Material: peripheral blood, obtained after pregnancy. The rearrangement uses TRBV19 and TRBJ2-7; D not certain. The source is a female donor with multiple sclerosis, enrolled in a pregnancy study. CDR3 amino acids: CASSQNYEQYF. The CDR3 DNA sequence: TGTGCCAGTAGCCAGAATTACGAGCAGTACTTC.